This is a list of T cell receptor beta chains from one sample in a study of neurological immune-mediated disorders. TCRdb called the 5' RACE reads again in MiXCR, with one record for every CDR3 protein. The sample records 67,000 or so distinct CDR3 sequences, roughly 13% being singletons. The source material was PBMCs. These TCRs come from a female donor with HTLV-1-associated myelopathy (HAM/TSP). Both conserved end residues are trimmed from each CDR3. Size tells how often a clone was seen (once, few, many) or the class of an expanded clone, and some rows leave it out.

v_call clone_size cdr3_aa
TRBV12-3/TRBV12-4 many ASCLSGDPGTQY
TRBV7-8 many GGGRNTGELF
TRBV29-1 many SVFTGAGYNEQF
TRBV4-1 many ASSQVTGPKGTEAF
TRBV12-3/TRBV12-4 many ASTLLGVDEQF
TRBV20-1 many SARDRIAGGRGEQF
TRBV5-1 many ASKRKTGGDYNEQF
TRBV20-1 many SATYRVSGTDTQY
TRBV5-1 many ASSLARTGGTDTQY
TRBV5-1 few ASSFNPEGGNGYT
TRBV20-1 many SAPWGGATDTQY
TRBV5-1 many ASSVNGGAREQY
TRBV7-2 many ASIKSGGSDTQY
TRBV5-1 . ASSLGQANNGYT
TRBV10-3 . AISVGAGGLAGGPSYEQY
TRBV12-3/TRBV12-4 many ASKRDRGKVNEQF
TRBV5-1 . ATAQGIEKLF
TRBV12-3/TRBV12-4 many ASSPHQKPYGYT
TRBV7-9 . ASSWLSSGAIVLT
TRBV4-1 . ASSLHGEKTQY
TRBV2 many ASRDQGTRTDTQY
TRBV28 many ASSLRVIEGSYT
TRBV20-1 many SARGGQTRPYEQY
TRBV20-1 many SAQKQGPHNEQF
TRBV10-3 many AISVGTSIDTQY
TRBV19 many ASSILDKTTGELF
TRBV7-9 medium-sized ASRPDRSYEQY
TRBV2 . ASTDEGPRPQN
TRBV4-1 many ASSQEPGTLYEQY
TRBV5-6 many ASSLRGRGTDTQY
TRBV27 . ASSSSYARWGQNYEQY
TRBV20-1 . SASEQGDYEQY
TRBV29-1 many SVRQGANEQY
TRBV28 many ASSLTTGPGQGNGYT
TRBV6-5 many ASSMLAGSSYEQY
TRBV20-1 many SANPPGHSDYGYT
TRBV5-1 many ASSLGVGSDGYT
TRBV2 many ASSRGTANYGYT
TRBV5-1 many ASSQTGNEQF
TRBV5-1 many ASRLAFSYNEQF
TRBV5-5 many ASSFRQASSYNEQF
TRBV20-1 many SARAGGHFEPQH
TRBV5-6 . ASSVGFNQPQH
TRBV6-5 many ASSYRDPGTEAF
TRBV11-2 few ATHPGRGRVSGELF
TRBV2 many ASSERMRGTGLAGGQH
TRBV24-1 many ATSDLQPGGSTGELF
TRBV12-3/TRBV12-4 many ASTPGLRGEQY
TRBV11-2 many ASSSPGLAGGDTQY
TRBV5-1 many ASSFRGPSTDTQY
TRBV24-1 many ATEGSEQF
TRBV24-1 many ATPRRPYEQY
TRBV20-1 many SATNNRGTEAF
TRBV6-4 . ASSDPGQGIGGYT
TRBV29-1 . SVVGGMGYTQC